Below are 6 T cell receptor beta chains sequenced from a single sample in a study of blood T cell repertoires in COVID-19. Repertoires were generated with immunoSEQ multiplex PCR, while TCRdb's copy carries only in-frame clones and drops some. In the table there are roughly 170,000 clones, roughly 90% of which are singletons. Sample: peripheral blood. All receptors come from a man in his 70s with active or convalescent COVID-19.

This chain joins TRBV14 and TRBJ1-2, with unresolved D. This CDR3 is built from 12 residues. Trimming took 4 bases from V and 6 from J, leaving 9 bases between them. Germline CDR1 reads SGHDN; CDR2 reads FVKESK. CDR3 protein: CASSRRDHGYTF. In nucleotides, the CDR3 is TGTGCCAGCAGCCGCCGGGATCATGGCTACACCTTC.

J is TRBJ1-2 and V is TRBV5-6; TRBD1 agrees at 10 bases. V was pared by 1 base and J by 5 bases, with 14 bases of the junction left unmatched. CDR1 and CDR2 from the germline V gene are SGHDT and YYEEEE. CDR3 size: 18 residues. The CDR3 DNA reads TGTGCCAGCAGCTTGCCGGGCGGCTGGACAGGGGGAGGGTATGGCTACACCTTC. Translated, it gives CASSLPGGWTGGGYGYTF.

The V gene is TRBV10-2, the J gene TRBJ1-3; no reliable D call. The germline CDR1 and CDR2 sequences are WSHSY and SAAADI. The CDR3 sequence is 16 residues long. Trimming took off 1 base at V and 3 bases at J, with 13 bases between the two ends. CDR3 DNA sequence: TGCGCCAGCAGTGAGTTGCCGGGAATGTTTGGAAACACCATATATTTT. Translated: CASSELPGMFGNTIYF.

This chain connects TRBV14 to TRBJ1-2; no clear D. Trimming stripped 0 bases from V and 8 bases from J, with 13 bases between. Germline V gene data show CDR1 as SGHDN and CDR2 as FVKESK. This CDR3 comprises 14 residues. The CDR3 sequence: CASSQDYAGSGYTF. The CDR3 nucleotides read TGTGCCAGCAGCCAAGATTATGCGGGCAGCGGCTACACCTTC.

This clone was counted once. The J gene is TRBJ2-5, the V gene TRBV29-1; TRBD1 might be the D (5 bases). The CDR3 has 13 residues. Germline V gene data show CDR1 as SQVTM and CDR2 as ANQGSEA. V was pared by 1 base and J by 1 base, with 7 bases between. The CDR3 region has the DNA TGCAGCGTTGAAGGTGACAGCCAAGAGACCCAGTACTTC. Translation gives CSVEGDSQETQYF.

V gene TRBV7-9 combines with J gene TRBJ1-1; 8 bases are a match to TRBD1. Germline-derived CDR1 and CDR2 are SEHNR and FQNEAQ (reference sequence). The ends lost 5 bases at V and 7 bases at J; junction bases unmatched: 9. The CDR3 spans 14 residues. The CDR3 nucleotides are TGTGCCAGCAGCCACGGACAGGGATCAGATGAAGCTTTCTTT. Translated, it gives CASSHGQGSDEAFF.